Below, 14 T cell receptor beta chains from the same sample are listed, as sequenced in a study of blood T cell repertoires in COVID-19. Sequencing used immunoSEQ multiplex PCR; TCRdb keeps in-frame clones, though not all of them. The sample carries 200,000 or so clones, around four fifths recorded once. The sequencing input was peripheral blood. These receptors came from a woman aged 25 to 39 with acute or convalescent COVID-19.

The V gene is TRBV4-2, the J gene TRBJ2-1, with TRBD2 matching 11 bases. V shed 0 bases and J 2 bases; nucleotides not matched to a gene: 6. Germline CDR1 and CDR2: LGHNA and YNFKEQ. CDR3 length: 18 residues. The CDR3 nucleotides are TGTGCCAGCAGCCAAGATGCTAGCGGGGGGCCCCCCTACAATGAGCAGTTCTTC. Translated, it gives CASSQDASGGPPYNEQFF.

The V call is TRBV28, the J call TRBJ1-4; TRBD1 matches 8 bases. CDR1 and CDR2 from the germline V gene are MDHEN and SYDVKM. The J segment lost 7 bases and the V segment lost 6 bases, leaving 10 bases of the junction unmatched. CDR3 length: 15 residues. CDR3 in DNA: TGTGCCAGCAGGACCCCGACAGGGGCCGCTGAAAAACTGTTTTTT. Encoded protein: CASRTPTGAAEKLFF.

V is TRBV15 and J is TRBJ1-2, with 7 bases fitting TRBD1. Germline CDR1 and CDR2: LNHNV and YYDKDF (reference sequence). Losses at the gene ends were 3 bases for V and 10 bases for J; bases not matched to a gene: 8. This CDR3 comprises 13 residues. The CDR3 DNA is TGTGCCACCAGCAGGACAGGGTCCGCTGACTACACCTTC. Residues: CATSRTGSADYTF.

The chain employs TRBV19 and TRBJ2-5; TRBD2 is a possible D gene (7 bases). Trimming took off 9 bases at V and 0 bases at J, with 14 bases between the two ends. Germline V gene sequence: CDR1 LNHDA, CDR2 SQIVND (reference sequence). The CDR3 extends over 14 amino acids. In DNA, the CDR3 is TGTGCCAGCGCTGAGGGGGGGAACCAAGAGACCCAGTACTTC. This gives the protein CASAEGGNQETQYF.

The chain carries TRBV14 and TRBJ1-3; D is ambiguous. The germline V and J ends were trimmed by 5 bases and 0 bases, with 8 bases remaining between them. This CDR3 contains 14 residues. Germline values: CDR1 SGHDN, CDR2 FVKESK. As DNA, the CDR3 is TGTGCCAGCAGCGGCTCAAACTCTGGAAACACCATATATTTT. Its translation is CASSGSNSGNTIYF.

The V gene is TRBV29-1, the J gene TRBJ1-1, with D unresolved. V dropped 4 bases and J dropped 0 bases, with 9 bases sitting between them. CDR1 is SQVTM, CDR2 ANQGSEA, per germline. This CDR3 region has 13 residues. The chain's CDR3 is CSVVRRLNTEAFF. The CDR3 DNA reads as TGCAGCGTTGTTCGCAGGCTGAACACTGAAGCTTTCTTT.

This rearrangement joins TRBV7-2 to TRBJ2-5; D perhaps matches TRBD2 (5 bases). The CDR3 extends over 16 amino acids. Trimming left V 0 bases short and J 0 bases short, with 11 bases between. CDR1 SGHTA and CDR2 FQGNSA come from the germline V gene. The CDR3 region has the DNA TGTGCCAGCAGCTTAGCGGCTAGCCCCCACCAAGAGACCCAGTACTTC. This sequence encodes CASSLAASPHQETQYF.

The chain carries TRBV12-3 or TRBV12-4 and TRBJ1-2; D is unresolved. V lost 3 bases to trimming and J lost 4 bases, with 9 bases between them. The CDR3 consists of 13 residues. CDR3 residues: CASSFSESYGYTF. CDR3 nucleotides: TGTGCCAGCAGTTTCAGTGAAAGCTATGGCTACACCTTC.

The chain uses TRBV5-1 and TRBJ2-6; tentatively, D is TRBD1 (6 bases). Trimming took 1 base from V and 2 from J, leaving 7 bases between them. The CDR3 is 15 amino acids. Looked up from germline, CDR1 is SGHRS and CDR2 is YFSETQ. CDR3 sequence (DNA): TGCGCCAGCAGCTTGTGGGGGCCTGGGGCCAACGTCCTGACTTTC. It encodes CASSLWGPGANVLTF.

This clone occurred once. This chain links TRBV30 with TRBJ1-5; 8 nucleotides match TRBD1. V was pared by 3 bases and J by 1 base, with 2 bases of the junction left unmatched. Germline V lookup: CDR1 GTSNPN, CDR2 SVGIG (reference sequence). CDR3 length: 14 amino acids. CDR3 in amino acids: CAWSRTGSNQPQHF. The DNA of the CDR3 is TGTGCCTGGAGCCGGACAGGGAGCAATCAGCCCCAGCATTTT.

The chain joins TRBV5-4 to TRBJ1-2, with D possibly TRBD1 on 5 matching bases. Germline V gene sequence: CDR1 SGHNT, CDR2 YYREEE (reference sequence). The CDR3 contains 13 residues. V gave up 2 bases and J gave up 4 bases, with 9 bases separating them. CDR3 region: CASSFGGGYGYTF. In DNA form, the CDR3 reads TGTGCCAGCAGCTTTGGGGGGGGCTATGGCTACACCTTC.

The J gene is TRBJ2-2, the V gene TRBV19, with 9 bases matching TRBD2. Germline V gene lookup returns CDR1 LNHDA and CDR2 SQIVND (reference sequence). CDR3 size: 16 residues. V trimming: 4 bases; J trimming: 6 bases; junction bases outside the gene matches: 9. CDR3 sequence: CASSKTGTSTPGELFF. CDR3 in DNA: TGTGCCAGTAGTAAAACCGGGACTAGCACCCCCGGGGAGCTGTTTTTT.

For the CDR3, the DNA is TGTGCCAGTAGTATTTTTCGGGGGGCCCAAAAGATGAACACTGAAGCTTTCTTT. Translated: CASSIFRGAQKMNTEAFF. V usage is TRBV19 and J usage is TRBJ1-1, with a tentative D call TRBD1 (6 bases). V was cut by 3 bases and J by 0 bases, with 20 bases left in between. This CDR3 has 18 amino acids. Germline V lookup: CDR1 LNHDA, CDR2 SQIVND (reference sequence).

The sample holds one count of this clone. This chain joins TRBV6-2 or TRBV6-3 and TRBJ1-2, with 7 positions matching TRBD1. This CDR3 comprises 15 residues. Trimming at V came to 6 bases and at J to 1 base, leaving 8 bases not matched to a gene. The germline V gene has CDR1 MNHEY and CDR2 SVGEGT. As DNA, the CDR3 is TGTGCCAGCAGCCAAGACAGGGTAAGTAACTATGGCTACACCTTC. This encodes CASSQDRVSNYGYTF.